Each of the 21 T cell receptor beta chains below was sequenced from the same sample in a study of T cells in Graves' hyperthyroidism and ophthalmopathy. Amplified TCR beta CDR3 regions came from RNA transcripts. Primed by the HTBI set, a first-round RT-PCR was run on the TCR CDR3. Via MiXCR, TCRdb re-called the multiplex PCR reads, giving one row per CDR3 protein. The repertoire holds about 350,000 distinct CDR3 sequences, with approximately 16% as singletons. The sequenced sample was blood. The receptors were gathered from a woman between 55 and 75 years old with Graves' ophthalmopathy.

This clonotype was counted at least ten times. The CDR3 protein is CASSQEGNSDTQYF. In DNA, the CDR3 is TGTGCCAGCAGCCAGGAGGGCAACTCAGATACGCAGTATTTT. The genes are TRBV11-2 and TRBJ2-3, with TRBD2 as a possible D gene (6 bases). Per germline, CDR1 SGHAT and CDR2 FQNNGV. The CDR3 loop spans 14 amino acids. V dropped 5 bases and J dropped 4 bases, with 13 bases sitting between them.

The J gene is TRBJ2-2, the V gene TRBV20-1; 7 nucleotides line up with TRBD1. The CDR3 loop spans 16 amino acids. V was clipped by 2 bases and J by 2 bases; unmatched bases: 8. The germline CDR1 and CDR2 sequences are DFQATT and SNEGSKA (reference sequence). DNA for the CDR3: TGCAGTGCTAGAACGACAGGGAGCGGCAACACCGGGGAGCTGTTTTTT. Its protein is CSARTTGSGNTGELFF.

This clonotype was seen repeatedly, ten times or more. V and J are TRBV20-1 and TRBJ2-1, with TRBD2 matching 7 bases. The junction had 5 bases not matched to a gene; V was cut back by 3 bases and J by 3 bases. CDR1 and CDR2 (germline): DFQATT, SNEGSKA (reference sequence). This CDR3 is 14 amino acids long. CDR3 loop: CSASFRTSYNEQFF. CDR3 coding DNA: TGCAGTGCTAGCTTCCGGACTAGCTACAATGAGCAGTTCTTC.

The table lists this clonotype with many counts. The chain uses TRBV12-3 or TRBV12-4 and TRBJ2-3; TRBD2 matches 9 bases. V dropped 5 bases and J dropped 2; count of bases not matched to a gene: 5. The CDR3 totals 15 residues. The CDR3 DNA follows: TGTGCCAGCAGTCTTAGCGGGAGACCCACAGATACGCAGTATTTT. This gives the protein CASSLSGRPTDTQYF.

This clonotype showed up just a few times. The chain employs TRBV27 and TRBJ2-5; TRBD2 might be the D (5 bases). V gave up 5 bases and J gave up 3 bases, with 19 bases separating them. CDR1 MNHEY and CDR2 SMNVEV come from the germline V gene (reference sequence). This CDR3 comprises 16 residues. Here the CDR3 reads CASSDYGRAPKETQYF. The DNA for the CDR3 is TGTGCCAGCAGTGACTACGGACGGGCCCCTAAAGAGACCCAGTACTTC.

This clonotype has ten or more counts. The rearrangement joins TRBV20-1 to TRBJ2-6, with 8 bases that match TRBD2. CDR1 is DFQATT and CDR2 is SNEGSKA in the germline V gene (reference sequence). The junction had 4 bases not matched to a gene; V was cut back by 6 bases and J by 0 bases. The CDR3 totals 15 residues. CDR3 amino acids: CSAPGGSSGANVLTF. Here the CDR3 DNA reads TGCAGTGCCCCGGGGGGGAGCTCTGGGGCCAACGTCCTGACTTTC.

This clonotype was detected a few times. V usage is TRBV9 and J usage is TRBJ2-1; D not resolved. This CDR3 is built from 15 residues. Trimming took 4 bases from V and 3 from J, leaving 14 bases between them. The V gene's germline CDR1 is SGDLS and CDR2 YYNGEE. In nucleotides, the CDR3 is TGTGCCAGCAGCCCCTCGACATCCGTCTACAATGAGCAGTTCTTC. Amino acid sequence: CASSPSTSVYNEQFF.

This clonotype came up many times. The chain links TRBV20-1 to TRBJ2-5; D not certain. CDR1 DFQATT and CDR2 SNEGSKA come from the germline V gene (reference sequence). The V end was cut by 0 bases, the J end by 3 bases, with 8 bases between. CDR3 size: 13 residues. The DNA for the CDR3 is TGCAGTGCTAGAGATCGGCCGGAAGAGACCCAGTACTTC. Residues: CSARDRPEETQYF.

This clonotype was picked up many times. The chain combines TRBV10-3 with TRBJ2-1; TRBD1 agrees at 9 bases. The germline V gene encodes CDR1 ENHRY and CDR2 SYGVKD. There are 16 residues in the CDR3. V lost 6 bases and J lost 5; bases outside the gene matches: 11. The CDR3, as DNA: TGTGCCATCAGAGACCCGGGACAGGGAAGGGACAATGAGCAGTTCTTC. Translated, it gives CAIRDPGQGRDNEQFF.

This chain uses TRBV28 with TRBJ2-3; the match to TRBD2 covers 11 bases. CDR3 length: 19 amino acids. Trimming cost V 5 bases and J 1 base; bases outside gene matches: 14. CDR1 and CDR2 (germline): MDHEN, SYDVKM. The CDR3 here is CASSPPVGSLAGGTDTQYF. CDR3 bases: TGTGCCAGCAGTCCTCCCGTGGGGTCACTAGCGGGAGGCACAGATACGCAGTATTTT.

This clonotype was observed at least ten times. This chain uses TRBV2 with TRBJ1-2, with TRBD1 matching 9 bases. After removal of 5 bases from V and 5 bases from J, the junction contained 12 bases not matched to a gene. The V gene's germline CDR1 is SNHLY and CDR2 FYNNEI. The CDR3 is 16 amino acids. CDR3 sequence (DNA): TGTGCCAGCAGTAGATCCAGGACAGGGGAGGAGTATGGCTACACCTTC. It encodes CASSRSRTGEEYGYTF.

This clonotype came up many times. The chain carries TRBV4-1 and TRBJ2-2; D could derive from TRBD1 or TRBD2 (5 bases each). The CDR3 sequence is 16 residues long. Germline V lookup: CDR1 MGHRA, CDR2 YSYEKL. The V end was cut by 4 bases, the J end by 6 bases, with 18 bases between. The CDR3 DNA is TGCGCCAGCAGCCTAACGGGACCCCAGGGCGCCGGGGAGCTGTTTTTT. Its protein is CASSLTGPQGAGELFF.

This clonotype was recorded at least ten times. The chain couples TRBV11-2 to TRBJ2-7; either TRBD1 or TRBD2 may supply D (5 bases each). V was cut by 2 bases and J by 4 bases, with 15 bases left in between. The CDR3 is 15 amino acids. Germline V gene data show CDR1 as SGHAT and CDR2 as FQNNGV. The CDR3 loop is CASSLTPGTKYEQYF. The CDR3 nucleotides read TGTGCCAGCAGCTTAACCCCGGGGACGAAATACGAGCAGTACTTC.

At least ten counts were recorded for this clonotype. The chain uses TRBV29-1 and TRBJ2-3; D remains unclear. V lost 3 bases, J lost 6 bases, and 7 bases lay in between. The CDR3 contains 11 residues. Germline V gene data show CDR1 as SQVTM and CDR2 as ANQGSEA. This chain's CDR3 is CSVDVGDTQYF. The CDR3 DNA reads TGCAGCGTTGACGTGGGCGATACGCAGTATTTT.

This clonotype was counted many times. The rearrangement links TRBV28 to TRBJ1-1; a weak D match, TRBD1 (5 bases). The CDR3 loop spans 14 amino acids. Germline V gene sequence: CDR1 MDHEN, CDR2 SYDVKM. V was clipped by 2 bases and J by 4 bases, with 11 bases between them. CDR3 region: CASSLEGRGTEAFF. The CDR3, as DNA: TGTGCCAGCAGTTTAGAGGGTAGGGGCACTGAAGCTTTCTTT.

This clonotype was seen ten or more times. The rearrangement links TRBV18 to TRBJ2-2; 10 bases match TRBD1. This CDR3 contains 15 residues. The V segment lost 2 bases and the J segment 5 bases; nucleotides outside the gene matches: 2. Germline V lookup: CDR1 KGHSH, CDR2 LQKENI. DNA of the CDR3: TGTGCCAGCTCACCAAGGACAGGGGGTACCGGGGAGCTGTTTTTT. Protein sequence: CASSPRTGGTGELFF. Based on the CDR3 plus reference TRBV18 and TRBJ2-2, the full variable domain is NAGVMQNPRHLVRRRGQEARLRCSPMKGHSHVYWYRQLPEEGLKFMVYLQKENIIDESGMPKERFSAEFPKEGPSILRIQQVVRGDSAAYFCASSPRTGGTGELFFGEGSRLTVL.

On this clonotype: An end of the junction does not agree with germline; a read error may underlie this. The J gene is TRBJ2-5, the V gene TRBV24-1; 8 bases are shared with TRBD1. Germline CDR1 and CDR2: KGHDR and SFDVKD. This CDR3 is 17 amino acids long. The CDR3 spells CVTSDPAGQGAGETQYF. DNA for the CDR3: TGTGTCACCAGTGACCCCGCCGGGCAGGGGGCAGGCGAGACCCAGTACTTC.

This CDR3 reads CASSSPGQVYEQYF. The CDR3 region has the DNA TGTGCCAGCAGTTCCCCGGGACAGGTCTACGAGCAGTACTTC. The chain uses TRBV28 and TRBJ2-7, with 8 positions matching TRBD1. This CDR3 has 14 amino acids. Germline-derived CDR1 and CDR2 are MDHEN and SYDVKM. V trimming: 4 bases; J trimming: 3 bases; junction bases outside the gene matches: 5.

The CDR3 loop is CASSRLTETYNEQFF. CDR3 sequence (DNA): TGTGCCAGTAGTAGATTGACCGAGACCTACAATGAGCAGTTCTTC. V usage is TRBV19 and J usage is TRBJ2-1; D gene unclear. Trimming removed 4 bases from V and 2 bases from J, with 12 bases in between. This CDR3 spans 15 amino acids. Germline V lookup: CDR1 LNHDA, CDR2 SQIVND (reference sequence).

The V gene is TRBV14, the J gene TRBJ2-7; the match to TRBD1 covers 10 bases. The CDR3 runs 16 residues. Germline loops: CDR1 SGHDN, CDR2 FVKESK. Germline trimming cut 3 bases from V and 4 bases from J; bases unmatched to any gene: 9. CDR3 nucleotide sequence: TGTGCCAGCAGCCATCCCGGACAGGGGGTGGAATACGAGCAGTACTTC. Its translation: CASSHPGQGVEYEQYF. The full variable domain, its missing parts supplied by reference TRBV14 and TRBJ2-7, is EAGVTQFPSHSVIEKGQTVTLRCDPISGHDNLYWYRRVMGKEIKFLLHFVKESKQDESGMPNNRFLAERTGGTYSTLKVQPAELEDSGVYFCASSHPGQGVEYEQYFGPGTRLTVT.

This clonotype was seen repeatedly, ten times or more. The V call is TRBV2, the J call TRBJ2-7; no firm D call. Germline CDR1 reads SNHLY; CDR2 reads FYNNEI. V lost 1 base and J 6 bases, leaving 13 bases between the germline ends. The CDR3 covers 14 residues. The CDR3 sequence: CASSEEVGKLEQYF. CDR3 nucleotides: TGTGCCAGCAGTGAAGAAGTGGGAAAGCTCGAGCAGTACTTC.